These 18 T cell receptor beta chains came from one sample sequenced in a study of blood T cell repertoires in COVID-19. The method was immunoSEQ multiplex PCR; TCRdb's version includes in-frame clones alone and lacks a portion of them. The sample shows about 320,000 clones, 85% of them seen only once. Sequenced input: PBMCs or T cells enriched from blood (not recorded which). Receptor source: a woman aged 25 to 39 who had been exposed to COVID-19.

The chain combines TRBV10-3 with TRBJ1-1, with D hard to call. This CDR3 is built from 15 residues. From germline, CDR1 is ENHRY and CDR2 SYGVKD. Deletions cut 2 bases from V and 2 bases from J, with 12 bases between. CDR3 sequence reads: CAISEKEAKNTEAFF. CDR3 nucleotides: TGTGCCATCAGTGAGAAGGAGGCGAAAAACACTGAAGCTTTCTTT.

CDR3 in DNA: TGTGCCAGCAGCTTAGGGACAGGGACGTTCAATCAGCCCCAGCATTTT. Its translation: CASSLGTGTFNQPQHF. The chain links TRBV7-9 to TRBJ1-5; TRBD1 matches at 8 bases. Germline assignment: CDR1 SEHNR and CDR2 FQNEAQ (reference sequence). Trimming at V came to 1 base and at J to 3 bases, leaving 5 bases not matched to a gene. This CDR3 region has 16 residues.

CDR3 nucleotides: TGTGCCAGCCGAGGGCGGCAGTTTAGCACAGATACGCAGTATTTT. It codes for CASRGRQFSTDTQYF. This chain joins TRBV28 and TRBJ2-3, with a weak D call TRBD2 (5 bases). This CDR3 is 15 amino acids long. Trimming took off 8 bases at V and 0 bases at J, with 15 bases between the two ends. The germline V gene has CDR1 MDHEN and CDR2 SYDVKM.

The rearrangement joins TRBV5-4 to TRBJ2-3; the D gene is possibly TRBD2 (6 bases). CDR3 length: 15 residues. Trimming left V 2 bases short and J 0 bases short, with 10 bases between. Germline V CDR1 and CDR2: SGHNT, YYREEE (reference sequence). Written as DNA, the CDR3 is TGTGCCAGCAGCTTAAGCGGGTCTAGCACAGATACGCAGTATTTT. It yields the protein CASSLSGSSTDTQYF. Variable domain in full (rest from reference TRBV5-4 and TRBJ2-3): ETGVTQSPTHLIKTRGQQVTLRCSSQSGHNTVSWYQQALGQGPQFIFQYYREEENGRGNFPPRFSGLQFPNYSSELNVNALELDDSALYLCASSLSGSSTDTQYFGPGTRLTVL.

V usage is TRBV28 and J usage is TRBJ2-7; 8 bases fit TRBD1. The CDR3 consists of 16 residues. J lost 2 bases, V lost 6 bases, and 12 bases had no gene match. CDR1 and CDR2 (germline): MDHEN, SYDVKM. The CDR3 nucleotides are TGTGCCAGCAGCTATAAAGGACAGGGTGGAACCTACGAGCAGTACTTC. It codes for CASSYKGQGGTYEQYF.

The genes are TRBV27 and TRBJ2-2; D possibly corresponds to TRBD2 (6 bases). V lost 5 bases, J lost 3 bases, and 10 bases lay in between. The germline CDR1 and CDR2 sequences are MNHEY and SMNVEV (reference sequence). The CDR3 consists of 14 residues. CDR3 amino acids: CASSQGLDTGELFF. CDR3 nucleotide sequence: TGTGCCAGCAGTCAGGGACTTGACACCGGGGAGCTGTTTTTT.

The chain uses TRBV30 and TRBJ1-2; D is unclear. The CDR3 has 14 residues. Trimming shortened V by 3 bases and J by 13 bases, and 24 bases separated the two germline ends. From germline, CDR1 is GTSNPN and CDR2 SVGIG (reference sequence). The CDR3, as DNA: TGTGCCTGGAGGGCTCGTGGGAGCTACCTAACGCCCACCTTC. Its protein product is CAWRARGSYLTPTF.

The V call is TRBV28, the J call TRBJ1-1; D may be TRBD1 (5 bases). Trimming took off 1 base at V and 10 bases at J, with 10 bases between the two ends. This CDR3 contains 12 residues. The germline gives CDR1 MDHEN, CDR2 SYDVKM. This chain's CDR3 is CASSLSRQRAFF. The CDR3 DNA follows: TGTGCCAGCAGTTTATCTCGACAGCGAGCTTTCTTT.

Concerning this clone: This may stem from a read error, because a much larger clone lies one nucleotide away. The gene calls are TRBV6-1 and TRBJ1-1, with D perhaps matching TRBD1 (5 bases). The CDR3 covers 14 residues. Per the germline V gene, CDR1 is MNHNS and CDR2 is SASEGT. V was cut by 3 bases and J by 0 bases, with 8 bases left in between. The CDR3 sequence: CASSETAMNTEAFF. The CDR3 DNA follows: TGTGCCAGCAGTGAGACAGCGATGAACACTGAAGCTTTCTTT.

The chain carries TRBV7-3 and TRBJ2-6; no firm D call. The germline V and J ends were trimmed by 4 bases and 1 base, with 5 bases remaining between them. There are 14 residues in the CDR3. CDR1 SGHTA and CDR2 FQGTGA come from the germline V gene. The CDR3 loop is CASSSGSGANVLTF. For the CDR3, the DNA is TGTGCCAGCAGCTCCGGGTCTGGGGCCAACGTCCTGACTTTC.

The CDR3 DNA sequence: TGTGCCATCAGTGCGTCTGGACAGTTTGCCACTGAAGCTTTCTTT. This codes for CAISASGQFATEAFF. This rearrangement joins TRBV10-3 to TRBJ1-1, with D possibly being TRBD1 (6 bases). The CDR3 has 15 residues. Germline CDR1 reads ENHRY; CDR2 reads SYGVKD. With 4 bases removed from V and 4 bases from J, the gap between germline ends came to 16 bases.

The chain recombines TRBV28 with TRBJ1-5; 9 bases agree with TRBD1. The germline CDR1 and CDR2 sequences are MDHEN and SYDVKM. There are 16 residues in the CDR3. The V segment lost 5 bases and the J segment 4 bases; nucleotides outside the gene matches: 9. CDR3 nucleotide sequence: TGTGCCAGCAGTCCAGCCGGACAGGGGCTTAATCAGCCCCAGCATTTT. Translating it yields CASSPAGQGLNQPQHF.

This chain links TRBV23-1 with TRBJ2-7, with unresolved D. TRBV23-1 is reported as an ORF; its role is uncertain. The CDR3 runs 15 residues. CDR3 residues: CAEAPGPRRSYEQYF. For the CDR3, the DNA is TGCGCAGAGGCTCCTGGTCCGCGGCGTTCTTACGAGCAGTACTTC.

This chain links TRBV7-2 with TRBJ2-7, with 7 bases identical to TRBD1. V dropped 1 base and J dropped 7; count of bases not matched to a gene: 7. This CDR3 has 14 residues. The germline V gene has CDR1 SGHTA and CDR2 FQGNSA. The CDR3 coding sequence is TGTGCCAGCAGCTTAGATAAGGGGGCGAGTGAGCAGTACTTC. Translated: CASSLDKGASEQYF.

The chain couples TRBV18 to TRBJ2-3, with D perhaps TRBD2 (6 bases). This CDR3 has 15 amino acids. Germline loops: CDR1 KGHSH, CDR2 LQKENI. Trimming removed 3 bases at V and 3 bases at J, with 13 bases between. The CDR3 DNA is TGTGCCAGCTCACCCGGGACTGCGGGGACAGATACGCAGTATTTT. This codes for CASSPGTAGTDTQYF.

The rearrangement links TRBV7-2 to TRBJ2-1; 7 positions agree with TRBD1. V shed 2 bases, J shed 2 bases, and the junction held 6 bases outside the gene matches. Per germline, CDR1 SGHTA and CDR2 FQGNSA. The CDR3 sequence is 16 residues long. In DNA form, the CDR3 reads TGTGCCAGCAGCTTACAGGGGGACATTCCCTACAATGAGCAGTTCTTC. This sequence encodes CASSLQGDIPYNEQFF.

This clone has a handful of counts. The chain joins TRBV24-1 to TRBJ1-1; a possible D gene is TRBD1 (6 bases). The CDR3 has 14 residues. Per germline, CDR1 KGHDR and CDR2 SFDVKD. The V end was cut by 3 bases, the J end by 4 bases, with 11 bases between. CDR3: CATSDAGTITEAFF. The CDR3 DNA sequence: TGTGCCACCAGTGATGCCGGGACAATCACTGAAGCTTTCTTT.

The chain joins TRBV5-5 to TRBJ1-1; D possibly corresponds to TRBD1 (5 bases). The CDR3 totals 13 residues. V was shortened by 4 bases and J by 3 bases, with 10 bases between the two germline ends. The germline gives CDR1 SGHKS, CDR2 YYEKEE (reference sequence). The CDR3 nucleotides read TGTGCCAGCAGCCCCGACAGCGACACTGAAGCTTTCTTT. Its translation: CASSPDSDTEAFF. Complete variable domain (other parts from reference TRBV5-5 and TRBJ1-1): DAGVTQSPTHLIKTRGQQVTLRCSPISGHKSVSWYQQVLGQGPQFIFQYYEKEERGRGNFPDRFSARQFPNYSSELNVNALLLGDSALYLCASSPDSDTEAFFGQGTRLTVV.